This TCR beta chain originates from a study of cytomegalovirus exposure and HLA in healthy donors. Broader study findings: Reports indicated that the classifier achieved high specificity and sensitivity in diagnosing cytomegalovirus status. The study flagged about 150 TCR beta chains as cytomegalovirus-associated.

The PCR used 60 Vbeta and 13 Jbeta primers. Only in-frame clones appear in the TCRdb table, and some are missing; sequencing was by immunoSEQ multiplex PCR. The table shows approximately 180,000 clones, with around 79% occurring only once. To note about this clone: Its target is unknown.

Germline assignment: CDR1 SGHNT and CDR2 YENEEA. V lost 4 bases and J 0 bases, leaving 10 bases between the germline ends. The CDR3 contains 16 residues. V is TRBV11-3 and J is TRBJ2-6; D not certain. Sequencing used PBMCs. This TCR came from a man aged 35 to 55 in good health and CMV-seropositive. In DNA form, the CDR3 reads TGTGCCAGCAGCTCGCCTTTTAGCTCTGGGGCCAACGTCCTGACTTTC. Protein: CASSSPFSSGANVLTF.